This is a list of T cell receptor beta chains from one sample in a study of Ad26.COV2.S vaccination and SARS-CoV-2 variants. The repertoire was sequenced with immunoSEQ multiplex PCR; TCRdb's copy has only in-frame clones and lacks some. This sample yields about 350,000 clones, of which around 92% are seen a single time; about 3.8% belongs to the top ten. The material was peripheral blood, obtained after recovery from COVID-19. These receptors were collected from a human donor who had recovered from COVID-19. Both conserved end residues are part of each CDR3. The D gene is left open where the match is weak. Clone size, where shown, is once, few, many, or a class for clones that have expanded.

V: TRBV7-8; size: .; length: 15; J: TRBJ2-2; D: .; DNA: TGTGCCAGCAGCTTAGTCCCGGGTAGCTCCGGGGAGCTGTTTTTT; CDR3: CASSLVPGSSGELFF
V: TRBV5-8; size: .; length: 17; J: TRBJ2-5; D: .; DNA: TGTGCCAGCAGCCGGGGGACGGCCGATATGTACCAAGAGACCCAGTACTTC; CDR3: CASSRGTADMYQETQYF
V: TRBV4-1; size: .; length: 15; J: TRBJ1-2; D: TRBD1; DNA: TGCGCCAGCAGCCAAGATCGTGGGACAGGGAATGGCTACACCTTC; CDR3: CASSQDRGTGNGYTF
V: TRBV10-3; size: once; length: 16; J: TRBJ2-3; D: .; DNA: TGTGCCATCAGTGACCTCAGCGGATCCCCCACAGATACGCAGTATTTT; CDR3: CAISDLSGSPTDTQYF
V: TRBV9; size: .; length: 14; J: TRBJ2-7; D: TRBD2; DNA: TGTGCCAGCTCTCGGACTAGCGGGGTCTACGAGCAGTACTTC; CDR3: CASSRTSGVYEQYF
V: TRBV3-1/TRBV3-2; size: .; length: 13; J: TRBJ1-1; D: TRBD1; DNA: TGTGCCAGCAGCCATTGGACAGGTGAGAAAGGTTTCTTT; CDR3: CASSHWTGEKGFF
V: TRBV9; size: once; length: 16; J: TRBJ1-2; D: .; DNA: TGTGCCAGCAGCGTAGAAGGGTCCTCCGTCTACTATGGCTACACCTTC; CDR3: CASSVEGSSVYYGYTF
V: TRBV6-5; size: .; length: 14; J: TRBJ2-7; D: TRBD2; DNA: TGTGCCAGCGGGACTAGCGGGGGGGCCTGGGAGCAGTACTTC; CDR3: CASGTSGGAWEQYF
V: TRBV5-1; size: .; length: 13; J: TRBJ1-5; D: .; DNA: TGCGCCAGCAGCTTAGGGGTGGGTCAGCCCCAGCATTTT; CDR3: CASSLGVGQPQHF
V: TRBV3-1/TRBV3-2; size: .; length: 15; J: TRBJ1-1; D: TRBD1; DNA: TGTGCCAGCAGCCAAGAAGGACAGGGCCTTCGAGAAGCTTTCTTT; CDR3: CASSQEGQGLREAFF
V: TRBV7-3; size: once; length: 13; J: TRBJ1-2; D: TRBD1; DNA: TGTGCCAGCAGCCCCGGGACAGAATATGGCTACACCTTC; CDR3: CASSPGTEYGYTF
V: TRBV15; size: .; length: 15; J: TRBJ2-7; D: .; DNA: TGTGCCACCAGCAGAGAGCCCGAAGAACGTTCCGAGCAGTACTTC; CDR3: CATSREPEERSEQYF
V: TRBV5-1; size: .; length: 17; J: TRBJ1-2; D: .; DNA: TGCGCCAGCAGCTTGCGGGAGGTGCAGGGGTCTAACTATGGCTACACCTTC; CDR3: CASSLREVQGSNYGYTF
V: TRBV3-1/TRBV3-2; size: .; length: 14; J: TRBJ1-4; D: .; DNA: TGTGCCAGCAGCCAGAATAGTTTTAATGAAAAACTGTTTTTT; CDR3: CASSQNSFNEKLFF
V: TRBV5-1; size: .; length: 13; J: TRBJ2-7; D: .; DNA: TGCGCCAGCAGCTTGGAAGGTTCCTACGAGCAGTACTTC; CDR3: CASSLEGSYEQYF
V: TRBV6-6; size: .; length: 14; J: TRBJ1-1; D: .; DNA: TGTGCCAGCAGTTACTCGAGGGGTAACACTGAAGCTTTCTTT; CDR3: CASSYSRGNTEAFF
V: TRBV9; size: .; length: 15; J: TRBJ2-2; D: TRBD2; DNA: TGTGCCAGCAGCGCCGTAGCGGGGGTGACCGGGGAGCTGTTTTTT; CDR3: CASSAVAGVTGELFF
V: TRBV6-5; size: .; length: 14; J: TRBJ2-7; D: .; DNA: TGTGCCAGCAGTTACTCGATTCCCTTCTACGAGCAGTACTTC; CDR3: CASSYSIPFYEQYF
V: TRBV10-1; size: .; length: 12; J: TRBJ2-7; D: .; DNA: TGCGCCAGCAGTGAGCTTACGGGGGAGCAGTACTTC; CDR3: CASSELTGEQYF
V: TRBV5-4; size: .; length: 14; J: TRBJ2-7; D: TRBD1; DNA: TGTGCCAGCAGCGATGGACAGGTAGAGGGGGAGCAGTACTTC; CDR3: CASSDGQVEGEQYF
V: TRBV7-2; size: .; length: 16; J: TRBJ2-4; D: TRBD1; DNA: TGTGCCAGCAGCTTACTACAGGGGTTAGCCAAAAACATTCAGTACTTC; CDR3: CASSLLQGLAKNIQYF
V: TRBV19; size: .; length: 17; J: TRBJ2-2; D: TRBD2; DNA: TGTGCCAGTAGTATACCGGGACTAGCGTCGTACACCGGGGAGCTGTTTTTT; CDR3: CASSIPGLASYTGELFF
V: TRBV27; size: .; length: 14; J: TRBJ1-2; D: TRBD1; DNA: TGTGCCAGCAGACGGACAGGGATAAACTATGGCTACACCTTC; CDR3: CASRRTGINYGYTF